This T cell receptor (beta chain) emerged from a study of Graves' ophthalmopathy and Graves' hyperthyroidism. The study's findings and limits: Cross-validated, the 13-signature model showed 87.88%/81.08% sensitivity/specificity, and 80%/75% in the test set. In blood, most expanded thyroid clonotypes above 0.001 frequency were also detected.

The sample holds many counts of this clonotype. Its antigen is undetermined. The length of the CDR3 is 13 residues. Germline-derived CDR1 and CDR2 are GTSNPN and SVGIG (reference sequence). V gave up 4 bases and J gave up 5 bases, with 14 bases separating them. The study amplified TCR beta CDR3 regions using RNA transcripts. A first-round RT-PCR used HTBI primers, followed by a second-round multiplex PCR. MiXCR, run by TCRdb on the multiplex PCR reads, gives a single entry per CDR3 protein. The sample consists of roughly 480,000 distinct CDR3 sequences, approximately 15% of them appearing once. The clonotype originates from a young woman with Graves' ophthalmopathy. The chain couples TRBV30 to TRBJ1-1; D unclear. Sequenced: blood. CDR3 region: CAWTPVGRTEAFF. In DNA form, the CDR3 reads TGTGCCTGGACCCCCGTGGGGAGGACTGAAGCTTTCTTT.